A single T cell receptor beta chain is shown here with its context. In the original analysis: Reference gene primer amplification gave nucleated cell count estimates. Sequenced by immunoSEQ multiplex PCR; TCRdb stores in-frame clones only, minus some. V and J calls and clone size are copied from that table; D and trimming were computed from the DNA. This table holds roughly 170,000 clones, around nine tenths found once. The sample comes from a study of blood T cell repertoires in COVID-19. Across the study: Sites in the United States, Italy and Spain provided acute and convalescent COVID-19 samples. In each case, the material was cDNA or gDNA derived from T cells, B-cell-depleted T cells, or PBMCs.

The V end was cut by 2 bases, the J end by 2 bases, with 18 bases between. CDR1 and CDR2 from the germline V gene are SGHAT and FQNNGV. CDR3 size: 17 residues. The sequence came from a middle-aged man with active or convalescent COVID-19. The chain uses TRBV11-2 and TRBJ1-1; D is unclear. The source material was peripheral blood. The CDR3 here is CASSLMGRKSLNTEAFF. The CDR3 region has the DNA TGTGCCAGCAGCTTAATGGGGAGAAAGTCCTTAAACACTGAAGCTTTCTTT.